This TCR beta chain derives from a study of cytomegalovirus exposure and HLA in healthy donors. V lost 5 bases, J lost 2 bases, and 13 bases lay in between. Looked up from germline, CDR1 is SGHVS and CDR2 is FNYEAQ. The CDR3 runs to 15 residues. It was with 60 Vbeta and 13 Jbeta primers that the PCR ran. Sequencing was performed with immunoSEQ multiplex PCR; in TCRdb, only in-frame clones are kept and a portion is missing. The table lists about 200,000 clones, about 81% of them singletons. About this clone: Its target is not known.

Study-wide results and limits: Later analysis associated a missense DCLRE1C variant with TCR beta V- and J-gene trimming. TCR beta sequences reportedly predicted most subjects' HLA-A and HLA-B alleles accurately. A later analysis associated some 16,000 TCR beta sequences with HLA alleles at a 0.05 false discovery rate.

The sequenced material came from PBMCs. V and J are TRBV7-6 and TRBJ1-5; D unresolved. This clonotype originated in a woman aged 40 to 50 in good health and CMV-seronegative. The CDR3 is CASSPAGRGNQPQHF. The CDR3 bases are TGTGCCAGCAGCCCGGCGGGAAGGGGCAATCAGCCCCAGCATTTT.